This TCR beta chain was retrieved from a study of blood T cell repertoires in COVID-19. J lost 11 bases, V lost 0 bases, and 4 bases had no gene match. Germline CDR1 reads SGDLS; CDR2 reads YYNGEE. The CDR3 runs 13 residues. The table came from immunoSEQ multiplex PCR; TCRdb's copy has only in-frame clones and leaves some out. Among roughly 100,000 clones listed, approximately 86% were seen once. The origin of this receptor is an elderly woman with acute or convalescent COVID-19. The chain carries TRBV9 and TRBJ1-3, with 8 nucleotides matching TRBD1. The sample was peripheral blood. The CDR3 DNA reads as TGTGCCAGCAGCGTAGTGGACAGGGATGCCATATATTTT. This translates into CASSVVDRDAIYF. Together with reference TRBV9 and TRBJ1-3, the CDR3 gives the full variable domain: DSGVTQTPKHLITATGQRVTLRCSPRSGDLSVYWYQQSLDQGLQFLIQYYNGEERAKGNILERFSAQQFPDLHSELNLSSLELGDSALYFCASSVVDRDAIYFGEGSWLTVV.